This passage covers 3 T cell receptor beta chains from one sample sequenced in a study of CD8+CD57+ T cells in acquired aplastic anemia. Genomic DNA templated the TCR beta VDJ and CDR3 profiling. Via MiXCR, TCRdb re-called the reads, giving one row per CDR3 protein. The sample consists of about 270,000 distinct CDR3 sequences, 55% to 65% of them appearing once. The sequenced sample consisted of sorted CD4+, CD8+, or CD8+CD57+ T cells (not recorded which) from PBMCs. The receptors were sampled from a human donor with severe aplastic anemia or a healthy control (not recorded which).

The chain uses TRBV10-3 and TRBJ2-3; 13 bases map to TRBD2. Germline V gives CDR1 ENHRY, CDR2 SYGVKD. The J segment lost 6 bases and the V segment lost 10 bases, leaving 19 bases of the junction unmatched. The CDR3 has 18 residues. The CDR3 loop reads CATAGLAGEGTLGDTQYF. The CDR3 DNA sequence: TGTGCCACCGCAGGACTAGCGGGAGAGGGGACACTAGGCGATACGCAGTATTTT.

Ten or more counts support this clonotype. The rearrangement links TRBV10-3 to TRBJ2-1, with 11 bases lining up with TRBD2. The CDR3 covers 18 residues. CDR1 and CDR2 (germline): ENHRY, SYGVKD. Unmatched junction bases numbered 14, after V lost 2 bases and J lost 8 bases. Written as DNA, the CDR3 is TGTGCCATCAGTGAGGGTCTAGCGGGGGGTGGGGAATTCGATGAGCAGTTCTTC. Its translation is CAISEGLAGGGEFDEQFF.

The CDR3 loop reads CSAREQGLNTEAFF. For the CDR3, the DNA is TGCAGTGCTAGAGAACAGGGCCTGAACACTGAAGCTTTCTTT. The V gene is TRBV20-1, the J gene TRBJ1-1, with D perhaps matching TRBD1 (6 bases). The length of the CDR3 is 14 residues. The ends were cut back, 0 bases at V and 0 bases at J, with 8 bases in the middle. Per germline, CDR1 DFQATT and CDR2 SNEGSKA (reference sequence).